This T cell receptor (beta chain) derives from a study of cytomegalovirus exposure and HLA in healthy donors (TCRdb year 2017). For the wider study: An earlier analysis of 587 of the donors reported 250 to 350 Gb of sequence data and 95 million to 130 million unique TCR beta sequences obtained from 150 million to 200 million T cells. About 300 gigabases of sequencing data and tens of millions of unique TCR sequences were included in an early release covering roughly 600 HLA-typed donors. In a later genetic analysis, genome-wide SNP genotypes for 398 of the 666 donors were used, and that subset was treated as a discovery cohort. Across roughly 420 genotyped donors of the cohort, an average of roughly 250,000 unique TCR beta nucleotide sequences per donor were sequenced, and 15% to 20% of those sequences were non-productive. Several DR-DQ haplotypes were treated as single units for association and clustering because of strong linkage in the cohort. The study aimed to test whether cataloging public T cell receptors could reveal signatures of past pathogen exposure. A later analysis re-examined previously published TCR beta repertoires from about 670 donors and added high-resolution HLA genotyping to investigate patterns of TCR occurrence. An earlier analysis of 587 of the donors used high-throughput TCR beta sequencing to judge whether each TCR beta V gene segment behaved as functional or pseudogenic. Of the 350 to 400 genotyped donors, around 81% fell in the genetic ancestry cluster associated with self-reported Caucasian donors. Donor age, sex, ethnicity and CMV serostatus were compiled alongside the repertoire data. In the later analysis, no new phenotypic data were used to find candidate immune exposures; instead, reliance was placed on TCR beta sequences and their occurrence across donors. Every discovery cohort repertoire had been produced on one sequencing platform. Along with the approximately 700-subject first cohort, a separate validation cohort of some 130 different subjects was used. High-throughput TCR immunosequencing, statistical association of individual TCRs with disease status, and machine learning were combined to predict cytomegalovirus infection status. Class I and class II HLA loci were covered by the typing at four-digit resolution. The T cell repertoires of several hundred subjects were profiled by immunosequencing and related to cytomegalovirus serostatus. Typing coverage differed by locus: A, B, C, DRB1 and DQB1 were typed in about 620-640 donors, DQA1 in about 500, DPA1 in 600 to 610, and DPB1 in just under 480. Study-wide conclusions, independent of this receptor: In a later genetic analysis, fewer N-insertions in productive TCRs were reported among donors in an Asian-associated ancestry cluster than the roughly 640-donor mean. In a later genetic analysis, a missense DCLRE1C variant was associated with V-gene and J-gene trimming of TCR beta chains, and the association was replicated in an independent cohort. The classifier was reported to diagnose cytomegalovirus status with high specificity and sensitivity in both the original cohort and the validation cohort. When HLA alleles, especially DR and DQ, strongly co-occurred, TCR associations were difficult to assign to individual alleles. In a later analysis, most CMV-associated TCR beta chains were found to appear HLA-restricted, with HLA associations seemingly driven largely by CMV exposure. The sequencing pipeline was judged likely to have produced a cluster of highly shared sequence variants as a technical artifact. Roughly uniform sequencing depth across donors was assumed in presence/absence analyses, although this assumption may not hold. A further reported finding was that TCR beta sequences accurately predicted the HLA-A and HLA-B alleles for most subjects in the first cohort. In a later analysis, several top co-occurrence clusters were reported to appear linked to parvovirus B19, influenza, CMV and Epstein-Barr virus. In a later analysis, TCR association rates were found to vary across HLA loci, with the most associated TCRs seen for DRB1 alleles and the fewest for HLA-C alleles. The study listed 150 to 200 TCR beta chains as associated with cytomegalovirus. Correlated functional status among segregating V segments might reflect linkage disequilibrium, but an unknown experimental factor could not be ruled out. The authors suggested that the approach could potentially be extended to other disease states and immunological phenotypes. Because HLA typing was missing for some donors at each locus, association tests included only the typed subset. The cohort was sequenced for TCR beta chains only, and without alpha or paired-chain data the features that could be detected were limited. A later analysis associated about 17,000 TCR beta sequences with specific HLA alleles at a false discovery rate of 0.05. Because the 87-base-pair reads could not distinguish some IMGT-functional V segments, including TRBV6-2 and TRBV6-3, those segments were excluded. In a later analysis, HLA-associated TCR beta chains showed more clonal expansion and lower generation probabilities than non-associated chains that were equally common. In vitro tests confirmed that three of the cytomegalovirus-associated TCR beta chains recognize cytomegalovirus antigens. In an earlier analysis of some 550 of the donors, most TCR beta V segments were observed in productive rearrangements about 87% or about 30% of the time, broadly matching IMGT annotations. Over 15 rarely observed V segments, including chromosome 9 orphons, were excluded from the earlier analysis of several hundred of the donors because counts were too low. Most TCR sequences were seen in very few donors, while some public TCRs were found in many individuals. Immune exposure information for the cohort was limited to CMV serostatus.

In total, approximately 610 healthy bone marrow donors made up the cohort. All cohort members were sampled while nominally healthy, although unrecorded immune exposures were likely present. The donor was CMV seronegative and belonged to the group of 352 seronegative cohort members. Each donor provided a peripheral blood sample, and peripheral blood mononuclear cells were used for TCR beta sequencing. Genomic DNA extraction from the blood cell samples was performed with the Qiagen DNeasy Blood Extraction Kit. CDR3 length: 17 amino acids, cysteine to phenylalanine. Only the CDR3 portion is preserved as DNA: 51 bases, with reading frame beginning at the first base. The germline V gene gives CDR1 as ENHRY and CDR2 as SYGVKD. Ends trimmed: V by 5 bases, J by 2 bases; bases unmatched to a gene: 11. The protocol used for the library was the immunoSEQ multiplex PCR assay. For the multiplex PCR, a mixture combining 60 forward primers for TCR Vbeta segments and 13 reverse primers for TCR Jbeta segments was used. The CDR3 region of rearranged TCR beta genes was amplified from genomic DNA with a multiplex PCR assay. On the Illumina HiSeq System, the amplified TCR beta libraries were sequenced as 87-base-pair reads. The authors' analysis ran thus. A later analysis counted about 82 million unique TCR beta chains across the 500 to 850 repertoires, and around 9.9 million of these chains were shared by at least two donors. To remove PCR and sequencing errors, raw reads were error-corrected and collapsed into unique sequences using a nearest-neighbor algorithm that merged closely related sequences. To assign V, D and J gene segments, CDR3 sequences were aligned to IMGT reference sequences. For a sequence to be retained, at least a six-nucleotide match to both a V gene segment and a J gene segment was required. Rearrangements were called productive when the CDR3 lacked stop codons and stayed in frame with V and J; all others were non-productive. CDR3 was defined by IMGT convention, running from the second conserved V-encoded cysteine to the conserved J-encoded phenylalanine. The earlier analysis of a few hundred of the donors excluded sequences that lacked an unambiguous match to a single V gene segment. An earlier analysis of 500 to 600 of the donors classified V segments as functional when productive rearrangements were above 56.7% and as segregating when the standard deviation between donors was above 5%. A statistical classification framework was built for diagnosing cytomegalovirus status from the catalog of TCR beta chain sequences. A later analysis assigned V and J genes by comparing TCR nucleotide sequences with IMGT/GENE-DB human TR gene sequences. Using the TCRdist pipeline, a later analysis assigned CDR3 sequences along with most-parsimonious VDJ recombination scenarios. A later analysis defined each TCR beta chain by its CDR3 amino acid sequence plus V-gene family, and excluded reads lacking a unique V-gene family. A later analysis removed 600 or so highly shared, low-generation-probability nucleotide sequences to deal with suspected cross-contamination and a sequencing artifact. For each public chain, a later analysis derived a clonal expansion index from normalized ranks of inferred template counts within each repertoire. In a later analysis, generation probabilities were computed using a VDJ recombination model fitted to out-of-frame rearrangements, and the results were checked against IGoR. In a later analysis, hypergeometric tests were used to score TCR-TCR, TCR-HLA and TCR-CMV co-occurrence, with a repertoire-size bias correction applied to TCR pairs. False discovery rates were estimated in a later analysis by permuting HLA or CMV assignments 20 times. In a later analysis, co-occurring TCRs were grouped using DBSCAN, and TCRdist sequence similarity was added for clustering within HLA-allele-positive subsets. Co-occurrence clustering excluded repertoires with fewer than 30,000 or more than 120,000 public chains, plus five with anomalous nucleotide sharing. Imported from immuneACCESS, the table was reduced by TCRdb to in-frame sequences with V and J called. These copies leave out some clones; in studies compared against another copy, an unresolved V gene accounts for under half, and the cause of the remainder is not known. V and J calls and clone size are as listed in that table; D and trimming were resolved from the DNA. The sample data list about 82,000 clones, and over 70% of these were observed just once. 8% to 10% of the sample lies in the top ten.

About this clone itself: The antigen it binds to is not known. No per-base quality is available; no much larger clone lies one base away.

The TCR was taken from a man aged 60 to 75 in good health and CMV-seronegative. The V and J segments used are TRBV10-3 and TRBJ2-5, and TRBD2 aligns with 10 junction nucleotides. Material for sequencing was PBMCs. The CDR3 region: CAISPPSGGEIQETQYF. The DNA is TGTGCCATCAGTCCGCCTAGCGGGGGAGAGATTCAAGAGACCCAGTACTTC.